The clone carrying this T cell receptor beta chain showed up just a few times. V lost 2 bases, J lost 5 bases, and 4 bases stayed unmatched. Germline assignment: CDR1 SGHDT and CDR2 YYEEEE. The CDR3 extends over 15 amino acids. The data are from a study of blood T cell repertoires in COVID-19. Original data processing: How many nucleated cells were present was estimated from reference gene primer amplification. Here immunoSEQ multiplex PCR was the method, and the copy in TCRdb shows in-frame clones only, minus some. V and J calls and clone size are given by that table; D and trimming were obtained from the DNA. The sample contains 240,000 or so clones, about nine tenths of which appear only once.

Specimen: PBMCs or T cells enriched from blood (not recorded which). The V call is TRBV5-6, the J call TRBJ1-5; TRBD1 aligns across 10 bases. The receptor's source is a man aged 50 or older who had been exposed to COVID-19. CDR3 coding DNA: TGTGCCAGCAGCTTTAAGGACAGGGGGGATCAGCCCCAGCATTTT. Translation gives CASSFKDRGDQPQHF. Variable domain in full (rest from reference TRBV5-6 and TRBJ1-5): DAGVTQSPTHLIKTRGQQVTLRCSPKSGHDTVSWYQQALGQGPQFIFQYYEEEERQRGNFPDRFSGHQFPNYSSELNVNALLLGDSALYLCASSFKDRGDQPQHFGDGTRLSIL.